This TCR beta chain was obtained from a study of blood T cell repertoires in COVID-19. Note on this clone: This CDR3 is also generated by other DNA sequences in the sample.

Clones were sequenced by immunoSEQ multiplex PCR, and TCRdb holds only the in-frame ones, with some missing. Of roughly 140,000 clones in the sample, 70% to 90% are singletons; the top ten hold 25% to 30%. V lost 2 bases, J lost 2 bases, and 2 bases stayed unmatched. The CDR3 runs 15 residues. Germline V gives CDR1 SGHKS, CDR2 YYEKEE (reference sequence). The material sequenced was peripheral blood. This receptor was taken from a human donor in a cohort sampled during active COVID-19. V and J are TRBV5-5 and TRBJ2-2; 8 bases are a match to TRBD1. Here the CDR3 reads CASSLGQGNTGELFF. The CDR3 bases are TGTGCCAGCAGCTTAGGACAGGGTAACACCGGGGAGCTGTTTTTT.